This T cell receptor (beta chain) was found in a study of CD8+ T cells in alopecia areata. Treatment here: oral pan-JAK inhibitor, 5-10 mg twice daily. Those with alopecia areata gave lesional scalp punch biopsies and peripheral blood. CDR1 SGDLS and CDR2 YYNGEE come from the germline V gene. Trimming took 2 bases from V and 3 from J, leaving 8 bases between them. The CDR3 contains 13 residues. The sequencing template was cDNA reverse transcribed from extracted RNA. TCRdb's table, derived via immunoSEQ multiplex PCR, lists solely in-frame clones and lacks some. The sample includes 100,000 or so clones, just under 60% of them seen just once.

Sequences were derived from CD8+ T cells sorted from blood, sampled at approximately week 55, from a patient treated with tofacitinib. This receptor was taken from a human donor with alopecia areata. This chain uses TRBV9 with TRBJ1-1; D is unresolved. This CDR3 is CASSVASHTEAFF. In nucleotides, the CDR3 is TGTGCCAGCAGCGTGGCGAGTCACACTGAAGCTTTCTTT.